Listed below are T cell receptor beta chains from one sample, sequenced in a study of preoperative IRX-2 immunotherapy in early breast cancer. TCRdb keeps only in-frame clones here, not all; method: immunoSEQ multiplex PCR. The sample lists around 57,000 clones; 94% were seen once. The sample was gathered from a patient treated with IRX-2 immunotherapy. The receptors here all came from a human donor with breast cancer. CDR3s include the opening cysteine and the closing phenylalanine or tryptophan. D genes are given only for firm matches. Rows may omit the clone size; those that give it use once, few, many or a size class.

J: TRBJ1-1
size: .
D: .
V: TRBV6-5
DNA: TGTGCCAGCAGACAAATAGGTATGAACACTGAAGCTTTCTTT
CDR3: CASRQIGMNTEAFF

J: TRBJ1-4
size: .
D: .
V: TRBV5-5
DNA: TGTGCCAGCAGCTGGACCACAACTAATGAAAAACTGTTTTTT
CDR3: CASSWTTTNEKLFF

J: TRBJ1-2
size: .
D: TRBD1
V: TRBV4-2
DNA: TGTGCCAGCAGCCAAGATTGGGGACAGGTTGGGGTTGGCTACACCTTC
CDR3: CASSQDWGQVGVGYTF

J: TRBJ1-5
size: .
D: .
V: TRBV5-1
DNA: TGCGCCAGCAGCTTGGGAGGGGCTCAGCCCCAGCATTTT
CDR3: CASSLGGAQPQHF

J: TRBJ2-2
size: .
D: .
V: TRBV7-8
DNA: TGTGCCAGCAGCTTAGTTCTAGCTGACACCGGGGAGCTGTTTTTT
CDR3: CASSLVLADTGELFF

J: TRBJ2-5
size: .
D: .
V: TRBV7-2
DNA: TGTGCCAGCAGCTCAGATAGGGTGTCAGAGACCCAGTACTTC
CDR3: CASSSDRVSETQYF

J: TRBJ2-7
size: .
D: .
V: TRBV10-3
DNA: TGTGCCATCAGTGAGTCGGGCGGGGTCGAGCAGTACTTC
CDR3: CAISESGGVEQYF

J: TRBJ2-7
size: .
D: .
V: TRBV4-2
DNA: TGTGCCAGCAGCCACCTCGGCCTAGTAAGTCCCTACGAGCAGTACTTC
CDR3: CASSHLGLVSPYEQYF

J: TRBJ1-5
size: .
D: .
V: TRBV10-3
DNA: TGTGCCATCAGTAGTACGTTCGGCAATCAGCCCCAGCATTTT
CDR3: CAISSTFGNQPQHF

J: TRBJ1-5
size: once
D: .
V: TRBV6-4
DNA: TGTGCCAGCCCCGCCCCGGGGAACTATGGAAATCAGCCCCAGCATTTT
CDR3: CASPAPGNYGNQPQHF

J: TRBJ2-5
size: .
D: TRBD2
V: TRBV7-6
DNA: TGTGCCAGCAGCTCAACACGGGGGGAAGAGACCCAGTACTTC
CDR3: CASSSTRGEETQYF

J: TRBJ2-7
size: .
D: .
V: TRBV7-9
DNA: TGTGCCAGCAGTTTAAGCTCCTACGAGCAGTACTTC
CDR3: CASSLSSYEQYF

J: TRBJ1-2
size: .
D: .
V: TRBV19
DNA: TGTGCCAGTAGTCCGACCATGACTCGGCTCCGTTTC
CDR3: CASSPTMTRLRF

J: TRBJ1-4
size: .
D: .
V: TRBV7-2
DNA: TGTGCCAGCAGCTCCCCTGGGGGAAAACTGTTTTTT
CDR3: CASSSPGGKLFF

J: TRBJ2-7
size: .
D: .
V: TRBV6-6
DNA: TGTGCCAGCAGCCTGCTTGGGGGGAATCTCTACGAGCAGTACTTC
CDR3: CASSLLGGNLYEQYF

J: TRBJ1-5
size: .
D: .
V: TRBV28
DNA: TGTGCCAGTGGAGGGTATAGCAATCAGCCCCAGCATTTT
CDR3: CASGGYSNQPQHF

J: TRBJ2-3
size: .
D: TRBD1
V: TRBV4-2
DNA: TGTGCCAGCAGCCAACGACAGGGGGCCTCCGGCACAGATACGCAGTATTTT
CDR3: CASSQRQGASGTDTQYF

J: TRBJ1-6
size: .
D: .
V: TRBV13
DNA: TGTGCCAGCAGCCCCCGGAGCTCCTATAATTCACCCCTCCACTTT
CDR3: CASSPRSSYNSPLHF

J: TRBJ2-2
size: .
D: .
V: TRBV6-1
DNA: TGTGCCAGCACCAACACCGGGGAGCTGTTTTTT
CDR3: CASTNTGELFF

J: TRBJ2-1
size: .
D: .
V: TRBV5-1
DNA: TGCGCCAGCAGCTTGGACCTCTCCTACAATGAGCAGTTCTTC
CDR3: CASSLDLSYNEQFF

J: TRBJ2-2
size: .
D: .
V: TRBV9
DNA: TGTGCCAGCAGCTCAAGGTTGTCCGGGGAGCTGTTTTTT
CDR3: CASSSRLSGELFF

J: TRBJ2-7
size: .
D: TRBD1
V: TRBV7-2
DNA: TGTGCCAGCAGCTTGGACAGGGTAAGCGAGCAGTACTTC
CDR3: CASSLDRVSEQYF

J: TRBJ1-2
size: .
D: .
V: TRBV6-5
DNA: TGTGCCAGCTCCTGGTCGGAGGGTGGCTATGGCTACACCTTC
CDR3: CASSWSEGGYGYTF

J: TRBJ1-1
size: .
D: .
V: TRBV4-1
DNA: TGCGCCAGCAGTTGGGACACCGCTCGCCCTGAAGCTTTCTTT
CDR3: CASSWDTARPEAFF

J: TRBJ1-2
size: .
D: .
V: TRBV28
DNA: TGTGCCAGCAGTTCATGGGGCAGGGTAAGGGATGGCTACACCTTC
CDR3: CASSSWGRVRDGYTF

J: TRBJ1-2
size: once
D: .
V: TRBV5-4
DNA: TGCGCCAGCAGCCAAGAATGGGGAGCGAATGGCTACACCTTC
CDR3: CASSQEWGANGYTF

J: TRBJ2-7
size: .
D: .
V: TRBV7-6
DNA: TGTGCCAGCAGCTTAGGACGCGCCCCCAGCTCCTACGAGCAGTACTTC
CDR3: CASSLGRAPSSYEQYF

J: TRBJ2-7
size: .
D: .
V: TRBV10-3
DNA: TGTGCCGCCCTGGCAGGGCCTGGGGACGAGCAGTACTTC
CDR3: CAALAGPGDEQYF

J: TRBJ2-3
size: .
D: TRBD2
V: TRBV9
DNA: TGTGCCAGCAGTAGCGGGGGGTTCGATACGCAGTATTTT
CDR3: CASSSGGFDTQYF

J: TRBJ1-3
size: .
D: .
V: TRBV18
DNA: TGTGCCAGCTCACCAACCCTAGCTGGAAACACCATATATTTT
CDR3: CASSPTLAGNTIYF

J: TRBJ2-7
size: .
D: .
V: TRBV18
DNA: TGTGCCAGCTCACCGGGGACCAGGTTCTACGAGCAGTACTTC
CDR3: CASSPGTRFYEQYF

J: TRBJ2-1
size: once
D: .
V: TRBV7-2
DNA: TGTGCCAGCAGCTTAGGTTGGTATGCAGCCAACAATGAGCAGTTCTTC
CDR3: CASSLGWYAANNEQFF

J: TRBJ2-7
size: .
D: .
V: TRBV6-5
DNA: TGTGCCAGCAGTTACTCGATTCAACGGGTTGGGTACGAGCAGTACTTC
CDR3: CASSYSIQRVGYEQYF

J: TRBJ2-3
size: .
D: .
V: TRBV5-1
DNA: TGCGCCAGCAGCTTTGGGCTGGGGGACACAGATACGCAGTATTTT
CDR3: CASSFGLGDTDTQYF

J: TRBJ1-1
size: .
D: TRBD1
V: TRBV7-2
DNA: TGTGCCAGCAGCTTAGTTTCCCACAGGGGGTTAGGGACTGAAGCTTTCTTT
CDR3: CASSLVSHRGLGTEAFF

J: TRBJ2-6
size: .
D: .
V: TRBV11-1
DNA: TGTGCCAGCGGCGGACACTCTGGGGCCAACGTCCTGACTTTC
CDR3: CASGGHSGANVLTF

J: TRBJ2-1
size: once
D: TRBD2
V: TRBV5-4
DNA: TGTGCCAGCAGCCCCGGGACTAGCGGCTACAATGAGCAGTTCTTC
CDR3: CASSPGTSGYNEQFF

J: TRBJ2-1
size: once
D: TRBD2
V: TRBV9
DNA: TGTGCCAGCAGCGGAAGCGGGAGTAACAATGAGCAGTTCTTC
CDR3: CASSGSGSNNEQFF

J: TRBJ1-6
size: .
D: .
V: TRBV7-9
DNA: TGTGCCACACAGGGAGGTCGATCACCCCTCCACTTT
CDR3: CATQGGRSPLHF

J: TRBJ2-1
size: .
D: TRBD2
V: TRBV11-1
DNA: TGTGCCAGCAGCTTAGTCCACGGTAGCGGGAGTTACAATGAGCAGTTCTTC
CDR3: CASSLVHGSGSYNEQFF

J: TRBJ1-2
size: .
D: .
V: TRBV18
DNA: TGTGCCAGCTCATCGAGTTCCCAGGGTGACTATGGCTACACCTTC
CDR3: CASSSSSQGDYGYTF

J: TRBJ2-3
size: .
D: TRBD1
V: TRBV5-1
DNA: TGCGCCAGCAGCTTGGAGGGGGCAGGGGGCGGAGCAGATACGCAGTATTTT
CDR3: CASSLEGAGGGADTQYF

J: TRBJ1-1
size: .
D: .
V: TRBV5-4
DNA: TGTGCCAGCAGCCACCCTTCTGAAGGGAGGGGCACTGAAGCTTTCTTT
CDR3: CASSHPSEGRGTEAFF

J: TRBJ2-5
size: .
D: TRBD1
V: TRBV28
DNA: TGTGCCAGCAGTATTATGGACAGGGGGGGGGAGACCCAGTACTTC
CDR3: CASSIMDRGGETQYF

J: TRBJ2-7
size: .
D: .
V: TRBV5-4
DNA: TGTGCCAGCAGCTTGGGGGCACAAGGGCGGGGTTACTACGAGCAGTACTTC
CDR3: CASSLGAQGRGYYEQYF

J: TRBJ2-3
size: .
D: TRBD2
V: TRBV5-1
DNA: TGCGCCAGCAGCGAGGGGGGTAGCGGGGGTACAGATACGCAGTATTTT
CDR3: CASSEGGSGGTDTQYF

J: TRBJ2-1
size: .
D: .
V: TRBV11-1
DNA: TGTGCCAGCAGCTTCGGCCCCGCCGCGTACAATGAGCAGTTCTTC
CDR3: CASSFGPAAYNEQFF

J: TRBJ2-3
size: .
D: TRBD2
V: TRBV7-2
DNA: TGTGCCAGCAGAGGGGAGCGGGAGGGAGTCCTTTATACGCAGTATTTT
CDR3: CASRGEREGVLYTQYF

J: TRBJ2-2
size: .
D: .
V: TRBV29-1
DNA: TGCAGTGACACTCGGGCAACTTTGAACACCGGGGAGCTGTTTTTT
CDR3: CSDTRATLNTGELFF

J: TRBJ2-7
size: .
D: TRBD1
V: TRBV7-8
DNA: TGTGCCAGCAGCTGGGACAGGGACCACGAGCAGTACTTC
CDR3: CASSWDRDHEQYF

J: TRBJ2-1
size: .
D: .
V: TRBV6-1
DNA: TGTGCCAGCAGCTCGGACTATTCCTACAATGAGCAGTTCTTC
CDR3: CASSSDYSYNEQFF

J: TRBJ2-1
size: .
D: TRBD2
V: TRBV7-9
DNA: TGTGCCAGCAGCTTAATCCGGGGGGGGCTAAATGAGCAGTTCTTC
CDR3: CASSLIRGGLNEQFF

J: TRBJ1-5
size: .
D: TRBD1
V: TRBV19
DNA: TGTGCCAGTAGTAGGTGGACAGGGGGTAGCAATCAGCCCCAGCATTTT
CDR3: CASSRWTGGSNQPQHF

J: TRBJ1-1
size: .
D: TRBD1
V: TRBV10-3
DNA: TGTGCCACCAGGGGGGTGGGGAACATTGAAGCTTTCTTT
CDR3: CATRGVGNIEAFF

J: TRBJ2-7
size: .
D: .
V: TRBV27
DNA: TGTGCCAGCAGCATCGGGGATCCCTACGAGCAGTACTTC
CDR3: CASSIGDPYEQYF